The next 30 T cell receptor beta chains were all read from a single sample in a study of CD8+ T cells in alopecia areata. As the sequencing template, cDNA was produced by extracting RNA and reverse transcribing it. Some clones are missing from TCRdb's copy, which holds only in-frame ones; the method was immunoSEQ multiplex PCR. The sample has 100,000 to 150,000 clones, 61% seen once. Treatment of the sample: oral pan-JAK inhibitor, 5-10 mg twice daily. The input for sequencing was CD4+ T cells sorted from blood, taken at week 4, from a patient treated with tofacitinib. All receptors come from a human donor with alopecia areata.

V is TRBV2 and J is TRBJ1-2, with TRBD1 matching over 9 bases. CDR3 length: 14 residues. In germline, CDR1 is SNHLY, CDR2 FYNNEI. Trimming cost V 9 bases and J 7 bases; bases outside gene matches: 12. CDR3 in DNA: TGTGCCAGTCAGTGGGACAGGGAAGGTTCTGGCTACACCTTC. It codes for CASQWDREGSGYTF.

The chain is built from TRBV18 and TRBJ2-7; a weak D match, TRBD2 (5 bases). The CDR3 length is 14 residues. The germline gives CDR1 KGHSH, CDR2 LQKENI. V was shortened by 3 bases and J by 3 bases, with 12 bases between the two germline ends. Here the CDR3 DNA reads TGTGCCAGCTCACCCCAAGCGGAGGACTACGAGCAGTACTTC. Protein sequence: CASSPQAEDYEQYF.

V usage is TRBV30 and J usage is TRBJ2-7, with 11 nucleotides matching TRBD2. The ends lost 4 bases at V and 6 bases at J; junction bases unmatched: 5. CDR1 and CDR2 (germline): GTSNPN, SVGIG (reference sequence). The CDR3 has 13 amino acids. The CDR3: CAWKLAGVPEQYF. CDR3 bases: TGTGCCTGGAAACTAGCGGGAGTTCCCGAGCAGTACTTC.

The chain joins TRBV5-6 to TRBJ2-5; 7 bases fit TRBD1. Germline CDR1 reads SGHDT; CDR2 reads YYEEEE. V was pared by 3 bases and J by 2 bases, with 10 bases of the junction left unmatched. CDR3 length: 16 residues. Here the CDR3 reads CASSSPIMTGQETQYF. The CDR3 DNA is TGTGCCAGCAGCTCACCTATAATGACAGGGCAAGAGACCCAGTACTTC. Filled out from reference TRBV5-6 and TRBJ2-5, the complete variable domain reads DAGVTQSPTHLIKTRGQQVTLRCSPKSGHDTVSWYQQALGQGPQFIFQYYEEEERQRGNFPDRFSGHQFPNYSSELNVNALLLGDSALYLCASSSPIMTGQETQYFGPGTRLLVL.

The V gene is TRBV29-1, the J gene TRBJ2-7; D remains ambiguous. Per the germline V gene, CDR1 is SQVTM and CDR2 is ANQGSEA. The CDR3 consists of 13 residues. The V gene lost 4 bases and the J gene lost 0 bases, with 10 bases spanning the gap. DNA for the CDR3: TGCAGCGTTGTGAGTGTAGACTCCTACGAGCAGTACTTC. Residues: CSVVSVDSYEQYF.

The rearrangement uses TRBV6-6 and TRBJ2-7, with 7 bases lining up with TRBD1. Germline V gene sequence: CDR1 MNHNY, CDR2 SVGAGI (reference sequence). Trimming cost V 6 bases and J 0 bases; bases outside gene matches: 8. The CDR3 length is 15 residues. This chain's CDR3 is CASSSDRALSYEQYF. The CDR3 region has the DNA TGTGCCAGCAGCTCCGACAGGGCCCTCTCCTACGAGCAGTACTTC.

In its sample, this clone was seen once. V is TRBV5-4 and J is TRBJ2-7; the D gene is possibly TRBD2 (6 bases). CDR1 is SGHNT and CDR2 is YYREEE in the germline V gene (reference sequence). The CDR3 runs to 14 residues. Trimming stripped 4 bases from V and 2 bases from J, with 13 bases between. DNA for the CDR3: TGTGCCAGCAGCCGCGCTGGGGGGACCTACGAGCAGTACTTC. This sequence encodes CASSRAGGTYEQYF. Filled out from reference TRBV5-4 and TRBJ2-7, the complete variable domain reads ETGVTQSPTHLIKTRGQQVTLRCSSQSGHNTVSWYQQALGQGPQFIFQYYREEENGRGNFPPRFSGLQFPNYSSELNVNALELDDSALYLCASSRAGGTYEQYFGPGTRLTVT.

The CDR3 spells CASSFRAGGSSDTQYF. Here the CDR3 DNA reads TGTGCCAGCAGCTTTAGGGCGGGAGGAAGTTCAGATACGCAGTATTTT. V and J are TRBV7-2 and TRBJ2-3, with 8 bases aligning to TRBD2. This CDR3 has 16 amino acids. V lost 3 bases and J lost 4; bases outside the gene matches: 9. The germline CDR1 and CDR2 sequences are SGHTA and FQGNSA.

The J gene is TRBJ2-3, the V gene TRBV4-2, with TRBD2 matching 11 bases. The CDR3 totals 16 residues. Germline CDR1 reads LGHNA; CDR2 reads YNFKEQ. The junction had 8 bases not matched to a gene; V was cut back by 3 bases and J by 6 bases. CDR3 sequence: CASSQGTSGVGDTQYF. The CDR3 nucleotides read TGTGCCAGCAGCCAGGGGACTAGCGGAGTGGGGGATACGCAGTATTTT.

This rearrangement joins TRBV29-1 to TRBJ1-1, with a tentative D call TRBD1 (5 bases). The V end was cut by 6 bases, the J end by 5 bases, with 16 bases between. The germline gives CDR1 SQVTM, CDR2 ANQGSEA. The CDR3 spans 13 residues. This CDR3 reads CSVGKQGRTEAFF. As DNA, the CDR3 is TGCAGCGTCGGTAAGCAGGGACGAACTGAAGCTTTCTTT.

This clone was observed a few times. The genes are TRBV5-1 and TRBJ1-2; tentative D call: TRBD1 (6 bases). Germline lookup yields CDR1 SGHRS and CDR2 YFSETQ. Trimming took off 0 bases at V and 3 bases at J, with 6 bases between the two ends. This CDR3 has 13 residues. The CDR3 is CASSLGQDYGYTF. Written as DNA, the CDR3 is TGCGCCAGCAGCTTGGGACAGGACTATGGCTACACCTTC.

The chain couples TRBV25-1 to TRBJ1-5, with D tentatively TRBD1 (5 bases). The CDR3 has 16 amino acids. The ends were cut back, 6 bases at V and 0 bases at J, with 15 bases in the middle. Germline loops: CDR1 MGHDK, CDR2 SYGVNS. In nucleotides, the CDR3 is TGTGCCAGCAGCCCCGGGGGACTCAATAGCAATCAGCCCCAGCATTTT. Its translation: CASSPGGLNSNQPQHF. The entire variable domain, with the rest obtained from reference TRBV25-1 and TRBJ1-5, is as follows: EADIYQTPRYLVIGTGKKITLECSQTMGHDKMYWYQQDPGMELHLIHYSYGVNSTEKGDLSSESTVSRIRTEHFPLTLESARPSHTSQYLCASSPGGLNSNQPQHFGDGTRLSIL.

This chain links TRBV29-1 with TRBJ2-5, with TRBD1 as a possible D gene (5 bases). The CDR3 is 13 residues long. Germline CDR1 and CDR2: SQVTM and ANQGSEA. Trimming stripped 6 bases from V and 6 bases from J, with 17 bases between. CDR3 in amino acids: CSVDSGMGQTQYF. The CDR3 coding sequence is TGCAGCGTCGACTCGGGTATGGGGCAGACCCAGTACTTC.

The chain joins TRBV29-1 to TRBJ1-2; no clear D. The CDR3 consists of 16 residues. Between the trimmed V and J ends, which lost 2 bases and 4 bases, there was a span of 20 bases. Looked up from germline, CDR1 is SQVTM and CDR2 is ANQGSEA. The CDR3 region has the DNA TGCAGCGTTGAACATTCCGACCCTGAACAGTTCTATGGCTACACCTTC. Its translation is CSVEHSDPEQFYGYTF.

V and J are TRBV25-1 and TRBJ2-6; D unclear. CDR3 size: 15 residues. The V and J ends lost 4 bases and 0 bases respectively, with 7 bases between them. Germline CDR1 reads MGHDK; CDR2 reads SYGVNS. In nucleotides, the CDR3 is TGTGCCAGCAGTGGTAGAGTCTCTGGGGCCAACGTCCTGACTTTC. Amino acids: CASSGRVSGANVLTF.

There are a few counts of this clone. This chain links TRBV6-5 with TRBJ1-2; the D gene is possibly TRBD1 (6 bases). Germline CDR1 MNHEY, CDR2 SVGAGI. Trimming cost V 2 bases and J 7 bases, with 20 bases left between them. This CDR3 has 16 residues. In DNA, the CDR3 is TGTGCCAGCAGTTACCATCAAAGGGGCAGGGGTGGTGGCTACACCTTC. As protein: CASSYHQRGRGGGYTF.

This clone occurred once. The chain links TRBV15 to TRBJ1-1; D uncertain. Germline V gene lookup returns CDR1 LNHNV and CDR2 YYDKDF (reference sequence). Trimming removed 2 bases from V and 11 bases from J, with 15 bases in between. The CDR3 has 13 residues. The CDR3 region has the DNA TGTGCCACCAGCAGACCGCCCCTCCCGAGGGCTTTCTTT. Amino acids: CATSRPPLPRAFF.

V and J are TRBV4-3 and TRBJ2-1; D is uncertain. The CDR3 contains 11 residues. Germline V gene data show CDR1 as LGHNA and CDR2 as YSLEER. V was trimmed by 1 base and J by 8 bases, leaving 3 bases between them. CDR3 in DNA: TGCGCCAGCAGCCAAGGGTATGAGCAGTTCTTC. Its translation: CASSQGYEQFF.

This chain uses TRBV30 with TRBJ1-1, with 8 nucleotides matching TRBD1. The CDR3 runs to 13 residues. CDR1 and CDR2 (germline): GTSNPN, SVGIG (reference sequence). V was clipped by 1 base and J by 4 bases; unmatched bases: 2. The CDR3 spells CAWSAQGGTEAFF. In DNA, the CDR3 is TGTGCCTGGAGTGCACAGGGGGGCACTGAAGCTTTCTTT.

The V gene is TRBV25-1, the J gene TRBJ2-1; D is possibly TRBD1 (6 bases). CDR1 and CDR2 from the germline V gene are MGHDK and SYGVNS. V was clipped by 11 bases and J by 7 bases, with 27 bases between them. The CDR3 sequence is 16 residues long. For the CDR3, the DNA is TGTGCCTCCGGACGTAACGGCAGGGGCTATGGAAATGAGCAGTTCTTC. It encodes CASGRNGRGYGNEQFF.

V usage is TRBV30 and J usage is TRBJ1-2; D is possibly TRBD1 (5 bases). CDR1 is GTSNPN and CDR2 is SVGIG in the germline V gene (reference sequence). V shed 6 bases and J shed 4 bases, with 15 bases lying between them. The CDR3 consists of 13 residues. The CDR3 nucleotides read TGTGCCTGTCGGGCCCCAACAGGCTATGGCTACACCTTC. Translation gives CACRAPTGYGYTF.

In this sample, this clone turned up a few times. The V and J genes are TRBV4-2 and TRBJ1-1, with D unresolved. Trimming pared 0 bases from V and 3 bases from J, leaving 8 bases between. CDR1 and CDR2 (germline): LGHNA, YNFKEQ. The CDR3 totals 14 residues. This CDR3 reads CASSQELGDTEAFF. CDR3 DNA: TGTGCCAGCAGCCAAGAATTGGGAGACACTGAAGCTTTCTTT.

V gene TRBV30 combines with J gene TRBJ2-6, with D hard to call. V lost 2 bases, J lost 0 bases, and 11 bases lay in between. CDR1 GTSNPN and CDR2 SVGIG come from the germline V gene (reference sequence). The CDR3 covers 16 residues. The CDR3 DNA follows: TGTGCCTGGAGTCAAGGGCTTAGCTCTGGGGCCAACGTCCTGACTTTC. Translated, it gives CAWSQGLSSGANVLTF.

There are a few counts of this clone. The chain employs TRBV15 and TRBJ1-2; 7 nucleotides agree with TRBD1. CDR3 length equals 14 residues. Germline V gene lookup returns CDR1 LNHNV and CDR2 YYDKDF (reference sequence). V trimming: 0 bases; J trimming: 6 bases; junction bases outside the gene matches: 4. The CDR3, as DNA: TGTGCCACCAGCAGAGATTTTACAGGGGATGGCTACACCTTC. It is translated as CATSRDFTGDGYTF.

The table lists this clone with a few counts. The chain uses TRBV6-6 and TRBJ2-1; D is ambiguous. V was clipped by 0 bases and J by 8 bases, with 11 bases between them. CDR1 is MNHNY and CDR2 is SVGAGI in the germline V gene (reference sequence). There are 14 residues in the CDR3. CDR3: CASSYSGNEYEQFF. The CDR3 region has the DNA TGTGCCAGCAGTTACTCGGGGAATGAATATGAGCAGTTCTTC.

This clone has a handful of counts. The CDR3, as DNA: TGTGCCACCAGCAGAGATTTGGGAGGCGAGCAGTACTTC. It translates to CATSRDLGGEQYF. The chain combines TRBV15 with TRBJ2-7; TRBD2 might be the D (6 bases). Trimming took off 0 bases at V and 6 bases at J, with 9 bases between the two ends. Looked up from germline, CDR1 is LNHNV and CDR2 is YYDKDF (reference sequence). The CDR3 has 13 amino acids.

This clone was seen a handful of times. The rearrangement uses TRBV30 and TRBJ2-7; tentatively, D is TRBD1 (6 bases). Between the trimmed V and J ends, which lost 8 bases and 2 bases, there was a span of 19 bases. The germline V gene has CDR1 GTSNPN and CDR2 SVGIG (reference sequence). There are 14 residues in the CDR3. Written as DNA, the CDR3 is TGTGCCCAAAAGCAGAGGGACACCCCCTACGAGCAGTACTTC. Its protein is CAQKQRDTPYEQYF.

This clone is a singleton in its sample. Other DNA sequences in the sample encode the same CDR3. The CDR3 DNA reads TGCAGTGCTCGCCGGGGTGAGACCCAGTACTTC. The encoded protein is CSARRGETQYF. The rearrangement uses TRBV20-1 and TRBJ2-5; a possible D gene is TRBD2 (5 bases). This CDR3 is 11 amino acids long. Germline V lookup: CDR1 DFQATT, CDR2 SNEGSKA (reference sequence). The V end was cut by 5 bases, the J end by 5 bases, with 9 bases between.

The chain employs TRBV5-1 and TRBJ2-7; 10 nucleotides match TRBD1. Germline V gene data show CDR1 as SGHRS and CDR2 as YFSETQ. The CDR3 has 14 residues. V was clipped by 0 bases and J by 5 bases; unmatched bases: 2. CDR3: CASSLGTGGDEQYF. Written as DNA, the CDR3 is TGCGCCAGCAGCTTGGGGACAGGGGGAGACGAGCAGTACTTC.

CDR3 sequence (DNA): TGCAGTGCTAGACCCCAAGAGACCCAGTACTTC. This codes for CSARPQETQYF. The chain recombines TRBV20-1 with TRBJ2-5; D is unclear. V dropped 2 bases and J dropped 1 base, with 2 bases sitting between them. Germline V gene lookup returns CDR1 DFQATT and CDR2 SNEGSKA (reference sequence). This CDR3 has 11 residues.